Shown below are 10 T cell receptor beta chains from a single sample sequenced in a study of spatial heterogeneity in lung cancer. TCRdb reprocessed the 5' RACE reads via MiXCR and lists one record per CDR3 protein. Of 15,000 to 20,000 distinct CDR3 sequences in the sample, under 8% were seen once. Indicated time point: sample taken at primary tumor resection. These TCRs' antigens remain unknown. Study results and limitations: Counts of expanded intratumoral alpha and beta TCRs tracked tumor mutation counts.

The material was lung tumor tissue, obtained at surgery. These TCRs come from a male donor with early-stage non-small cell lung cancer.

Many counts were recorded for this clonotype. With the library built for alpha chains, this beta chain is off target and its frequency is not meaningful. The chain combines TRBV4-1 with TRBJ1-5; D is perhaps TRBD1 (5 bases). The CDR3 sequence is 16 residues long. V lost 7 bases, J lost 7 bases, and 23 bases lay in between. CDR1 and CDR2 from the germline V gene are MGHRA and YSYEKL. The DNA for the CDR3 is TGCGCCAGCACGGCCGATGGGACCGGGGAGGGACAGCCCCAGCATTTT. Translation: CASTADGTGEGQPQHF.

This clonotype turned up a few times. The size of this beta chain means little, since it is a stray read in a library made for alpha chains. This CDR3 is CASSLVIRSTDTQYF. The CDR3 DNA reads TGTGCCAGCAGCTTGGTCATTAGAAGCACAGATACGCAGTATTTT. The gene calls are TRBV5-6 and TRBJ2-3; D unresolved. The germline V gene has CDR1 SGHDT and CDR2 YYEEEE. The V gene lost 0 bases and the J gene lost 0 bases, with 8 bases spanning the gap. CDR3 length equals 15 residues.

In its sample, this clonotype was seen a few times. Little can be read into the size of this beta chain, an off-target read in a library designed for alpha chains. The chain joins TRBV20-1 to TRBJ2-5, with D perhaps matching TRBD1 (6 bases). Germline CDR1 and CDR2: DFQATT and SNEGSKA (reference sequence). This CDR3 is 14 amino acids long. Trimming left V 7 bases short and J 2 bases short, with 17 bases between. The CDR3 nucleotides are TGCAGTGTCAGGCAGGGGATGGGGCAAGAGACCCAGTACTTC. Protein: CSVRQGMGQETQYF.

As concerns this clonotype: As an off-target read in a library built for alpha chains, this beta chain has a frequency of little significance. This chain joins TRBV4-3 and TRBJ2-1, with 10 bases lining up with TRBD2. The germline CDR1 and CDR2 sequences are LGHNA and YSLEER. CDR3 length equals 17 residues. The V gene end was trimmed by 0 bases and the J gene end by 3 bases; junction bases not matched to a gene: 5. The CDR3 protein is CASSQELAGGFYNEQFF. The DNA of the CDR3 is TGCGCCAGCAGCCAAGAATTAGCGGGGGGCTTCTACAATGAGCAGTTCTTC.

This clonotype showed up just a few times. The library was prepared for alpha chains; this beta chain is a stray read, so its frequency means little. The rearrangement joins TRBV20-1 to TRBJ2-5; D gene ambiguous. V was pared by 0 bases and J by 6 bases, with 17 bases between. Germline CDR1 and CDR2: DFQATT and SNEGSKA (reference sequence). CDR3 length equals 15 residues. The CDR3 DNA is TGCAGTGCTAGAGACCCCAGCGAGGCTCTTAAGACCCAGTACTTC. It specifies CSARDPSEALKTQYF.

This clonotype was detected many times. This beta chain is a stray sequence in a library constructed for alpha chains; its clone size is not meaningful. The V gene is TRBV20-1, the J gene TRBJ2-3; no firm D call. This CDR3 has 14 residues. The V end lost 6 bases, the J end lost 1 base, and 14 bases lay between the germline ends. The germline CDR1 and CDR2 sequences are DFQATT and SNEGSKA (reference sequence). The CDR3: CSARKDHGTDTQYF. CDR3 nucleotides: TGCAGTGCCAGAAAGGATCACGGCACAGATACGCAGTATTTT.

This clonotype was seen only a few times. One end of the junction does not line up with germline, which may come from a read error. This beta chain appears as a stray read in a library generated for alpha chains; its size is not informative. The chain has TRBV2 and TRBJ2-5; D not resolved. This CDR3 has 11 amino acids. Germline CDR1 and CDR2: SNHLY and FYNNEI. CDR3 sequence: CASREEETQYF. CDR3 nucleotides: TGTGCCAGCAGAGAAGAAGAGACCCAGTACTTC.

Turning to this clonotype: This clone may be a read error of a much larger clone one base away. For a library built for alpha chains, this beta chain is a stray read; little rests on its size. V and J are TRBV4-3 and TRBJ2-1, with 12 bases matching TRBD2. CDR1 LGHNA and CDR2 YSLEER come from the germline V gene. The CDR3 covers 18 residues. V was clipped by 0 bases and J by 6 bases; unmatched bases: 9. The CDR3 DNA is TGCGCCAGCAGCCAAGATATCCCGACTAGCGGGGGCTTCAATGAGCAGTTCTTC. As protein: CASSQDIPTSGGFNEQFF.

This clonotype has at least ten counts. This beta chain came through as a stray read in a library set up for alpha chains, and its size says little. The gene calls are TRBV5-1 and TRBJ1-2; 8 bases map to TRBD1. V lost 3 bases, J lost 7 bases, and 8 bases stayed unmatched. This CDR3 comprises 14 residues. Looked up from germline, CDR1 is SGHRS and CDR2 is YFSETQ. As DNA, the CDR3 is TGCGCCAGCAGCTATCAAGGACAGGGCGGTGGCTACACCTTC. Protein: CASSYQGQGGGYTF.

This clonotype was observed at least ten times. This beta chain is off target for a library built for alpha chains, so its abundance means little. The rearrangement uses TRBV7-9 and TRBJ1-2, with unresolved D. Germline loops: CDR1 SEHNR, CDR2 FQNEAQ (reference sequence). Trimming shortened V by 4 bases and J by 4 bases, and 7 bases separated the two germline ends. The CDR3 has 12 amino acids. DNA for the CDR3: TGTGCCAGCAGCTCCCCAGTCTATGGCTACACCTTC. Encoded protein: CASSSPVYGYTF.